This TCR beta chain was documented in a study of shared clonotypes between healthy human individuals. Study summary: Researchers drew samples from a couple of women and a few men aged 18 to 49.

General study points: Around 5% of naive CD4 clonotypes were common to four donors. Rarefaction revealed incomplete sorted-subset sequencing despite large depth.

Germline-derived CDR1 and CDR2 are SGHNT and YYREEE (reference sequence). This CDR3 is built from 15 residues. With 5 bases removed from V and 2 bases from J, the gap between germline ends came to 15 bases. The sample holds one count of this clone. Its antigen is still unknown. Libraries were prepared by immunoSEQ multiplex PCR; TCRdb keeps only in-frame clonotypes and omits some of them. Of roughly 2.4 million clones listed, roughly 95% are singletons. The sample taken for sequencing was naive CD4+ T cells sorted from blood. Documented subset: CD45RA+ positively selected. This TCR came from a man between 18 and 35 years old in good health. The rearrangement links TRBV5-4 to TRBJ2-3; D is unresolved. This CDR3 is CASRHMDLSTDTQYF. CDR3 DNA sequence: TGTGCCAGCAGGCATATGGACCTTTCCACAGATACGCAGTATTTT.